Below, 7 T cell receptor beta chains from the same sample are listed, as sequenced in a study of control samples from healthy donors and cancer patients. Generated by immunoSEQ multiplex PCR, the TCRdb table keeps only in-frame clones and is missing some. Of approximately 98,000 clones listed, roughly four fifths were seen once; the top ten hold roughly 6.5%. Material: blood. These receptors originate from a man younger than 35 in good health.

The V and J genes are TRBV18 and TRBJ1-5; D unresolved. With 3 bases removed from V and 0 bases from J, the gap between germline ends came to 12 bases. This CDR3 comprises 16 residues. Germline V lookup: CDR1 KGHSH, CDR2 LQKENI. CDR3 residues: CASSPLPGNSNQPQHF. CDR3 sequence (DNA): TGTGCCAGCTCACCCCTGCCCGGAAATAGCAATCAGCCCCAGCATTTT.

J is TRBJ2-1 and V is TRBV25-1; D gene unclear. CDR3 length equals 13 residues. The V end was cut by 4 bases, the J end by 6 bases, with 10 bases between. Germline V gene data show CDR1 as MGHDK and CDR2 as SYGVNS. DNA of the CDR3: TGTGCCAGCAGTGGAGGACGTATCAATGAGCAGTTCTTC. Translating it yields CASSGGRINEQFF.

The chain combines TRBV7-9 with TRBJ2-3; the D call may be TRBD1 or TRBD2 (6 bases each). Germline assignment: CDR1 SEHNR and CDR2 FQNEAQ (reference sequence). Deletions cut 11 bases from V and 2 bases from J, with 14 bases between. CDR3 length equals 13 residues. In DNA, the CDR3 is TGTGCCTCGGGGGCACCCTTCACAGATACGCAGTATTTT. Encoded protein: CASGAPFTDTQYF. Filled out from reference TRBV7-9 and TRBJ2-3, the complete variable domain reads DTGVSQNPRHKITKRGQNVTFRCDPISEHNRLYWYRQTLGQGPEFLTYFQNEAQLEKSRLLSDRFSAERPKGSFSTLEIQRTEQGDSAMYLCASGAPFTDTQYFGPGTRLTVL.

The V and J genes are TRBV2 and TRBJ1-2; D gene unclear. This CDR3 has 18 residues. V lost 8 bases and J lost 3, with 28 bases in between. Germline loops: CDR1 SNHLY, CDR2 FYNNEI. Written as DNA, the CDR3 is TGTGCCAGCTCCCGCCCTCAGGTACCCCGGGTCAGTGACTATGGCTACACCTTC. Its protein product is CASSRPQVPRVSDYGYTF.

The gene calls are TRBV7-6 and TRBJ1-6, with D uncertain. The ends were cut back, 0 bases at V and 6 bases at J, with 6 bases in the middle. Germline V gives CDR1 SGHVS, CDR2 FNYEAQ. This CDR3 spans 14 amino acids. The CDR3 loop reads CASSLAGVNSPLHF. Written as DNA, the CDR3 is TGTGCCAGCAGCTTAGCCGGGGTTAATTCACCCCTCCACTTT.

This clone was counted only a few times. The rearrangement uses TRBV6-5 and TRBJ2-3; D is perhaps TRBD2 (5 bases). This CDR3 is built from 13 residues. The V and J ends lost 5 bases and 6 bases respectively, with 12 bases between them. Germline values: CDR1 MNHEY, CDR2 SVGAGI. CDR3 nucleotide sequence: TGTGCCAGCAGTAGGAGGTTAGGGGATACGCAGTATTTT. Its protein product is CASSRRLGDTQYF.

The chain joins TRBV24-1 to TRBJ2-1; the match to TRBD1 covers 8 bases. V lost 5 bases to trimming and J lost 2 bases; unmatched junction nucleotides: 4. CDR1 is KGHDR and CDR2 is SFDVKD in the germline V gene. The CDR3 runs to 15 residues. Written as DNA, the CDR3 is TGTGCCACCAGTGCTCAACAGGGGGCCTACAATGAGCAGTTCTTC. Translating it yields CATSAQQGAYNEQFF.